The TCR beta chain under discussion was sequenced for a study of T cell repertoires in cytomegalovirus infection. In its sample, this clonotype was seen many times. Germline V lookup: CDR1 MDHEN, CDR2 SYDVKM. V was clipped by 5 bases and J by 2 bases, with 13 bases between them. The CDR3 totals 14 residues. TCRdb redid the calling of the reads with MiXCR, one entry per CDR3 protein. Among fewer than 550,000 distinct CDR3 sequences listed, about 10% were seen once. The sequenced sample was PBMCs. The chain uses TRBV28 and TRBJ2-7, with a tentative D call TRBD1 (5 bases). The source is a human donor in good health (CMV status not recorded). Some clones in this sample may be carry-over from other donors' samples. The CDR3 loop is CASSLQGYPYEQYF. CDR3 in DNA: TGTGCCAGCAGTCTGCAGGGATATCCCTACGAGCAGTACTTC. The full variable domain, its missing parts supplied by reference TRBV28 and TRBJ2-7, is DVKVTQSSRYLVKRTGEKVFLECVQDMDHENMFWYRQDPGLGLRLIYFSYDVKMKEKGDIPEGYSVSREKKERFSLILESASTNQTSMYLCASSLQGYPYEQYFGPGTRLTVT.